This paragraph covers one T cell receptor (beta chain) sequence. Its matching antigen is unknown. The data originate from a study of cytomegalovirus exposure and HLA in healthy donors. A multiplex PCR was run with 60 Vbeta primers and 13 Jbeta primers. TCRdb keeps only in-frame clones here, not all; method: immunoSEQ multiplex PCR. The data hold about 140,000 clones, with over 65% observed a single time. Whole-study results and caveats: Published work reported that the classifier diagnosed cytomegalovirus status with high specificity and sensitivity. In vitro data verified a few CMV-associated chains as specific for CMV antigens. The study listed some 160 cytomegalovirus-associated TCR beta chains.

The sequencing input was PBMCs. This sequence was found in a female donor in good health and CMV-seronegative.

Written as DNA, the CDR3 is TGTGCCAGCAGCCGGACAGCCTCTGCAACTAATGAAAAACTGTTTTTT. It codes for CASSRTASATNEKLFF. This chain connects TRBV6-6 to TRBJ1-4; D is perhaps TRBD1 (6 bases). Trimming shortened V by 6 bases and J by 0 bases, and 14 bases separated the two germline ends. Germline V CDR1 and CDR2: MNHNY, SVGAGI (reference sequence). The CDR3 has 16 residues.